Presented here are 30 T cell receptor beta chains from one specimen sequenced in a study of tumor and adjacent non-tumor tissue in lung cancer. TCRbeta libraries were built with three rounds of nested PCR, modified from ARM-PCR. Each CDR3 protein is one row after TCRdb ran MiXCR on the multiplex PCR reads. The repertoire holds fewer than 100,000 distinct CDR3 sequences, with more than 80% as singletons. The template was RNA from unsorted bulk tissue. This non-tumor lung sample came from over 3 cm beyond the tumor edge. The sample consisted of distant non-tumor lung tissue. These receptors originate from a man between 60 and 70 years old with non-small cell lung cancer.

With respect to this clonotype: A read error may be the cause here, since a much bigger clone is one base away. This chain uses TRBV28 with TRBJ2-2; no firm D call. Germline V lookup: CDR1 MDHEN, CDR2 SYDVKM. V lost 8 bases to trimming and J lost 4 bases, with 17 bases between them. The CDR3 has 15 amino acids. CDR3 region: CASGELQRVTGELFF. CDR3 sequence (DNA): TGTGCCAGCGGCGAATTACAGAGAGTCACCGGGGAGCTGTTTTTT. Using reference TRBV28 and TRBJ2-2 for the parts outside the CDR3, the full variable domain is DVKVTQSSRYLVKRTGEKVFLECVQDMDHENMFWYRQDPGLGLRLIYFSYDVKMKEKGDIPEGYSVSREKKERFSLILESASTNQTSMYLCASGELQRVTGELFFGEGSRLTVL.

The V gene is TRBV12-5, the J gene TRBJ2-1; D is ambiguous. Germline CDR1 LGHNT, CDR2 FRNRAP. The CDR3 runs 12 residues. V lost 0 bases and J 15 bases, leaving 12 bases between the germline ends. CDR3 residues: CASGLVQMELFF. The DNA for the CDR3 is TGTGCTAGTGGTTTGGTACAGATGGAACTGTTCTTC.

As for this clonotype: With a much larger clone just one base away, this may be a read error. This sequence joins TRBV5-1 and TRBJ2-3, with TRBD2 identical over 8 bases. The length of the CDR3 is 16 residues. CDR1 and CDR2 (germline): SGHRS, YFSETQ. CDR3 nucleotides: TGCGCCAGCAAACTAGATGCGGGGGGTGGCACAGATGCGCAGTATTTT. This encodes CASKLDAGGGTDAQYF.

Within the sample, this clonotype is medium-sized. V and J are TRBV6-1 and TRBJ1-5; 9 bases align to TRBD1. The germline V gene encodes CDR1 MNHNS and CDR2 SASEGT. The J segment lost 0 bases and the V segment lost 4 bases, leaving 10 bases of the junction unmatched. The CDR3 contains 18 residues. CDR3: CASSVGPGTGYSNQPQHF. The CDR3 coding sequence is TGTGCCAGCAGTGTCGGTCCCGGGACAGGGTATAGCAATCAGCCCCAGCATTTT.

Comments on this clonotype: The junction departs from germline at one end; a sequencing error may be responsible. The chain carries TRBV6-2 or TRBV6-3 and TRBJ2-4, with a weak D call TRBD1 (6 bases). CDR1 is MNHEY, CDR2 SVGEGT, per germline. This CDR3 is built from 17 residues. CDR3 bases: TGTGCCAGCAGTTACTCGATGACAGGTGGTACGTTAAACATTCTGTACTTC. It yields the protein CASSYSMTGGTLNILYF.

Turning to this clonotype: Since the CDR3 does not end with the conserved phenylalanine or tryptophan, this likely comes from a read error. V usage is TRBV11-2 and J usage is TRBJ2-5, with D maybe TRBD1 (5 bases). The CDR3 is 13 amino acids. From germline, CDR1 is SGHAT and CDR2 FQNNGV. The CDR3 DNA is TGTGCCAGTAGCTCTATAGGGGAAGAGACTCAGTACTTA. It encodes CASSSIGEETQYL.

The chain couples TRBV6-5 to TRBJ2-3; D may be TRBD1 (6 bases). Germline assignment: CDR1 MNHEY and CDR2 SVGAGI. The length of the CDR3 is 15 residues. V was cut by 2 bases and J by 4 bases, with 13 bases left in between. CDR3 amino acids: CASSYTAGVPDTQYF. DNA for the CDR3: TGTGCCAGCAGTTACACGGCAGGGGTTCCAGATACGCAGTATTTT.

For this clonotype: The conserved phenylalanine or tryptophan normally closing the CDR3 is absent here, so this likely arose from a read error. V and J are TRBV4-2 and TRBJ1-1; D might be TRBD1 (5 bases). Trimming shortened V by 3 bases and J by 10 bases, and 24 bases separated the two germline ends. The germline V gene has CDR1 LGHNA and CDR2 YNFKEQ. CDR3 length: 16 residues. CDR3 in DNA: TGTGCCAGCAGCCATGGGGGGTTTGCGGCGATCAGTAGAGCTTTCCTT. Translated, it gives CASSHGGFAAISRAFL.

This sequence joins TRBV20-1 and TRBJ2-2; tentatively, D is TRBD1 or TRBD2 (5 bases each). The ends were cut back, 1 base at V and 8 bases at J, with 17 bases in the middle. The CDR3 totals 15 residues. The germline gives CDR1 DFQATT, CDR2 SNEGSKA (reference sequence). CDR3 nucleotide sequence: TGCAGTGCTAGAGCTCTCATGGGGGAAGCTGGGGAGCTGTTTTTT. Translated: CSARALMGEAGELFF.

The chain combines TRBV20-1 with TRBJ2-3; TRBD2 aligns across 8 bases. With V trimmed by 8 bases and J by 6 bases, 16 bases remained unmatched. CDR3 length: 15 residues. Per germline, CDR1 DFQATT and CDR2 SNEGSKA (reference sequence). The CDR3 protein is CSYRDYERELDTQYF. CDR3 bases: TGCAGTTATAGAGATTACGAGCGGGAGCTGGATACGCAGTATTTT.

Details on this clonotype: Because it lacks the conserved phenylalanine or tryptophan at the end, this CDR3 is likely a read error. The chain links TRBV11-2 to TRBJ1-3; TRBD1 might be the D (5 bases). CDR1 and CDR2 (germline): SGHAT, FQNNGV. CDR3 size: 16 residues. CDR3 amino acids: CTSSLPHAGTESTIYL. The CDR3 nucleotides are TGTACCAGCAGCTTACCCCATGCAGGGACGGAGAGCACCATATATCTC.

The chain uses TRBV29-1 and TRBJ2-7; possibly TRBD1 for D (5 bases). Trimming took 2 bases from V and 2 from J, leaving 10 bases between them. The CDR3 contains 13 residues. Germline V CDR1 and CDR2: SQVTM, ANQGSEA. CDR3 nucleotides: TGCAGCGTTGAATCGGACAAGACCTACGAGCAGTACTTC. It specifies CSVESDKTYEQYF.

This clonotype was detected a few times. A read error may be the cause here, since a much bigger clone is one base away. This CDR3 fails to terminate in the conserved phenylalanine or tryptophan, so it likely reflects a read error. This chain joins TRBV20-1 and TRBJ2-3; D possibly uses TRBD1 or TRBD2 (6 bases each). Between the trimmed V and J ends, which lost 6 bases and 2 bases, there was a span of 21 bases. This CDR3 comprises 16 residues. Germline CDR1 and CDR2: DFQATT and SNEGSKA (reference sequence). The CDR3 DNA sequence: TGCAGTGCCCCCCCTCAGGGGCGGGGTCCCACAGATACGCAGTATCTT. This encodes CSAPPQGRGPTDTQYL.

This clonotype has just one count. This chain uses TRBV20-1 with TRBJ2-1; 8 positions agree with TRBD2. Germline-derived CDR1 and CDR2 are DFQATT and SNEGSKA (reference sequence). CDR3 length: 15 residues. With 7 bases clipped from V and 6 bases from J, the junction kept 14 bases outside the gene matches. This CDR3 reads CSVIETSGVPNEQFF. CDR3 bases: TGCAGTGTTATAGAAACTAGCGGTGTCCCCAATGAGCAGTTCTTC.

Notes on this clonotype: The junction does not match germline at one end; this may be a read error. This chain joins TRBV4-3 and TRBJ1-1; 7 nucleotides agree with TRBD1. Germline V gene lookup returns CDR1 LGHNA and CDR2 YSLEER. The CDR3 loop spans 14 amino acids. The CDR3 here is CASSLTGVGTESIF. CDR3 in DNA: TGCGCCAGCAGCCTAACAGGGGTGGGAACTGAATCTATCTTT.

This sequence joins TRBV4-3 and TRBJ2-5; 7 bases match TRBD2. CDR1 LGHNA and CDR2 YSLEER come from the germline V gene. The CDR3 consists of 15 residues. J was trimmed by 4 bases and V by 0 bases; bases with no gene match: 5. The CDR3 loop reads CASSQDLRGVETQYF. CDR3 sequence (DNA): TGCGCCAGCAGCCAAGATCTACGGGGGGTAGAGACCCAGTACTTC.

In its sample, this clonotype was seen a few times. This may stem from a read error, because a much larger clone lies one nucleotide away. This rearrangement joins TRBV20-1 to TRBJ1-5; D not resolved. CDR1 is DFQATT, CDR2 SNEGSKA, per germline (reference sequence). V lost 2 bases and J 5 bases, leaving 13 bases between the germline ends. This CDR3 is built from 14 residues. The CDR3 DNA reads TGCAGTGCTAGATCGGACGGGGAGCATCAGCCCCAGCATTTT. It encodes CSARSDGEHQPQHF.

As regards this clonotype: Its ends do not fully match the called genes, so a read error is possible. V is TRBV6-6 and J is TRBJ2-5; D remains unclear. The CDR3 contains 11 residues. Germline CDR1 MNHNY, CDR2 SVGAGI (reference sequence). The CDR3 spells CASGPLETQYF. CDR3 sequence (DNA): TGTGCCAGCGGCCCTTTAGAGACCCAATACTTC.

The chain uses TRBV4-3 and TRBJ2-5; D is unclear. With 1 base removed from V and 2 bases from J, the gap between germline ends came to 11 bases. Germline assignment: CDR1 LGHNA and CDR2 YSLEER. The CDR3 has 15 residues. The CDR3 nucleotides read TGCGCCAGCAGCCAAGTGCCGGGTCCACAAGAGACCCAGTACTTC. Amino acid sequence: CASSQVPGPQETQYF.

This chain connects TRBV6-2 or TRBV6-3 to TRBJ1-6; D is uncertain. Trimming took off 8 bases at V and 14 bases at J, with 22 bases between the two ends. CDR3 size: 14 residues. Germline V gene data show CDR1 as MNHEY and CDR2 as SVGEGT. CDR3 sequence: CASRPTPDFSTLHF. The DNA of the CDR3 is TGTGCCAGCCGTCCGACACCCGACTTCTCAACCCTCCACTTT.

V usage is TRBV6-5 and J usage is TRBJ1-4; possibly TRBD1 for D (6 bases). The CDR3 totals 14 residues. The V and J ends lost 6 bases and 7 bases respectively, with 15 bases between them. The V gene's germline CDR1 is MNHEY and CDR2 SVGAGI. The CDR3 loop reads CASRRTGLSEKLFF. The CDR3 region has the DNA TGTGCCAGCAGGAGAACAGGGTTGAGTGAAAAACTGTTTTTT.

A word on this clonotype: Relative to the germline gene, one junction end is altered; a read error may explain this. The chain joins TRBV11-3 to TRBJ2-7, with no clear D. The CDR3 loop spans 15 amino acids. Germline loops: CDR1 SGHNT, CDR2 YENEEA. The CDR3 DNA sequence: TGTGCCAGCAGCTATCAGGCTGGATTAACCTATGAGCAGTACTTC. Translation: CASSYQAGLTYEQYF.

Notes on this clonotype: Sequence at one end of the junction differs from germline and may be a read error. The gene calls are TRBV11-3 and TRBJ2-5; a weak D match, TRBD2 (5 bases). The CDR3 has 13 residues. CDR1 is SGHNT, CDR2 YENEEA, per germline. The CDR3 DNA reads TGTGCCGGTAGCTTTACCGGGGAAGAGACCCTGTTCTTC. This encodes CAGSFTGEETLFF. The whole variable domain, remainder taken from reference TRBV11-3 and TRBJ2-5, is EAGVVQSPRYKIIEKKQPVAFWCNPISGHNTLYWYLQNLGQGPELLIRYENEEAVDDSQLPKDRFSAERLKGVDSTLKIQPAELGDSAVYLCAGSFTGEETLFFGPGTRLLVL.

Sample share makes this clonotype medium-sized (0.01 to 0.1%). This chain joins TRBV11-2 and TRBJ2-3; a weak D match, TRBD2 (5 bases). The V gene lost 4 bases and the J gene lost 2 bases, with 13 bases spanning the gap. The CDR3 covers 15 residues. Germline V gives CDR1 SGHAT, CDR2 FQNNGV. The CDR3 spells CASSSTTTPTDTQYF. The CDR3 nucleotides read TGTGCCAGCAGCTCGACGACTACCCCCACAGATACGCAGTATTTT.

This clonotype was observed a handful of times. At one end the junction does not follow the germline gene, possibly because of a read error. The chain recombines TRBV11-3 with TRBJ1-2; a possible D gene is TRBD1 (5 bases). CDR3 length equals 13 residues. Germline CDR1 reads SGHNT; CDR2 reads YENEEA. The CDR3 DNA sequence: TGTACCAGCAGCCGAACAGGAGCGTATGGCTACACCTTC. Protein: CTSSRTGAYGYTF.

This clonotype was counted many times. The genes are TRBV12-3 or TRBV12-4 and TRBJ1-2; 7 bases agree with TRBD1. The trim removed 5 bases at V and 6 bases at J, leaving 6 bases unmatched. This CDR3 is built from 13 residues. CDR3 in DNA: TGTGCCAGCAGTCCCGGGACAGAGCATGGCTACACCTTC. This codes for CASSPGTEHGYTF.

Note on this clonotype: The conserved closing phenylalanine or tryptophan is absent in this CDR3, likely reflecting a read error. V usage is TRBV4-2 and J usage is TRBJ2-4; possible D gene TRBD2, 6 bases. The length of the CDR3 is 17 residues. The germline V gene has CDR1 LGHNA and CDR2 YNFKEQ. The ends were cut back, 6 bases at V and 1 base at J, with 19 bases in the middle. The CDR3 DNA sequence: TGTGCCAGCAGTGCCCGTGCGGGCGGAGGGGCCAAAAACATTCAGTACTTA. Translating gives CASSARAGGGAKNIQYL.

V and J are TRBV29-1 and TRBJ1-1; weak D call: TRBD1 (5 bases). CDR1 is SQVTM, CDR2 ANQGSEA, per germline. V shed 1 base and J shed 3 bases, with 15 bases lying between them. There are 15 residues in the CDR3. Here the CDR3 reads CSVEGRDGKDTEAFF. CDR3 coding DNA: TGCAGCGTTGAAGGGAGGGACGGAAAGGACACTGAAGCTTTCTTT. The full variable domain, with the rest looked up from reference TRBV29-1 and TRBJ1-1, is SAVISQKPSRDICQRGTSLTIQCQVDSQVTMMFWYRQQPGQSLTLIATANQGSEATYESGFVIDKFPISRPNLTFSTLTVSNMSPEDSSIYLCSVEGRDGKDTEAFFGQGTRLTVV.

With respect to this clonotype: This may arise from a read error, as a much more abundant clone is one base away. The chain is built from TRBV7-9 and TRBJ2-7; 11 bases map to TRBD2. The CDR3 consists of 15 residues. The J segment lost 6 bases and the V segment lost 5 bases, leaving 9 bases of the junction unmatched. Germline V lookup: CDR1 SEHNR, CDR2 FQNEAQ (reference sequence). The chain's CDR3 is CASSILAGGPSEQYF. The CDR3 DNA sequence: TGTGCCAGCAGCATCCTAGCGGGGGGCCCTTCCGAGCAGTACTTC.

This clonotype was detected only a few times. The chain uses TRBV30 and TRBJ2-7; a possible D gene is TRBD1 (5 bases). V shed 2 bases and J shed 0 bases, with 8 bases lying between them. Germline CDR1 reads GTSNPN; CDR2 reads SVGIG (reference sequence). The CDR3 loop spans 13 amino acids. CDR3 in DNA: TGTGCCTGGAGTTCTGGGGCCTCCTACGAGCAGTACTTC. Protein sequence: CAWSSGASYEQYF. Filled out from reference TRBV30 and TRBJ2-7, the complete variable domain reads SQTIHQWPATLVQPVGSPLSLECTVEGTSNPNLYWYRQAAGRGLQLLFYSVGIGQISSEVPQNLSASRPQDRQFILSSKKLLLSDSGFYLCAWSSGASYEQYFGPGTRLTVT.